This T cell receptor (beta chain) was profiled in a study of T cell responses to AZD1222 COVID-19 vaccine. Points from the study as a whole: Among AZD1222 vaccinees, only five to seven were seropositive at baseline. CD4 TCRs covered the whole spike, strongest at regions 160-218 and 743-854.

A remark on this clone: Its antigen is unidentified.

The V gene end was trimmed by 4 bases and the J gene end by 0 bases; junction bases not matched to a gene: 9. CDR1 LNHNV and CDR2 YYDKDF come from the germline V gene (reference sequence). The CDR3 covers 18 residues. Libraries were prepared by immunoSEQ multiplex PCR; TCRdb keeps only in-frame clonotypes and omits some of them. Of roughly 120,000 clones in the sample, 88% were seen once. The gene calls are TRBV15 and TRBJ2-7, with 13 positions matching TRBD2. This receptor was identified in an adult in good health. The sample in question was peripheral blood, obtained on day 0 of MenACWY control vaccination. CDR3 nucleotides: TGTGCCACCAGCACGACCCTGGGACTAGCGGGAAGCTCCTACGAGCAGTACTTC. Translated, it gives CATSTTLGLAGSSYEQYF.